Listed here is a single T cell receptor beta chain. Its specificity is unknown. CD4+CD25+CD127- Tregs, CD4+CD25- non-Tregs, CD4 and CD8 cells were sorted. This sample was included in a study of Tregs in tolerant kidney transplant recipients. Here immunoSEQ multiplex PCR was the method, and the copy in TCRdb shows in-frame clones only, minus some. Counted here are approximately 100,000 clones, 93% occurring once; the ten biggest clones make up 0.46%. Points from the study as a whole: Biological reproducibility was not directly addressed, but technical replication error appeared minimal.

The germline CDR1 and CDR2 sequences are MNHEY and SVGAGI. The CDR3 is made up of 12 amino acids. Trimming left V 0 bases short and J 8 bases short, with 7 bases between. This clonotype originated in a human donor who received a combined kidney and bone marrow transplant. The rearrangement uses TRBV6-5 and TRBJ1-2, with D unclear. The specimen comprised CD4+ T cells from blood, sampled before the transplant. The CDR3 DNA reads TGTGCCAGCAGTTACTCGACATGGGGCTACACCTTC. Amino acids: CASSYSTWGYTF.